This TCR beta chain was documented in a study of T cell repertoires in cytomegalovirus infection. General study findings and limits: Identification of carriers of CMV plus the relevant HLA was performed using cumulative public TCR beta family frequency.

The V gene's germline CDR1 is LNHDA and CDR2 SQIVND (reference sequence). V shed 5 bases, J shed 3 bases, and the junction held 6 bases outside the gene matches. CDR3 length equals 14 residues. Comments on this clonotype: The antigen remains unidentified.

TCRdb recomputed calls from the reads with MiXCR, one row per CDR3 protein. The table lists about 190,000 distinct CDR3 sequences, 8% to 10% of them singletons, with roughly 5.1% in the top ten. The V call is TRBV19, the J call TRBJ2-5, with 7 bases lining up with TRBD1. The sequence was collected from a human donor in good health (CMV status not recorded). Some clones in this sample may be carry-over from other donors' samples. The source material was PBMCs. This chain's CDR3 is CASSQRGLKETQYF. CDR3 coding DNA: TGTGCCAGTAGTCAAAGGGGGCTCAAAGAGACCCAGTACTTC.